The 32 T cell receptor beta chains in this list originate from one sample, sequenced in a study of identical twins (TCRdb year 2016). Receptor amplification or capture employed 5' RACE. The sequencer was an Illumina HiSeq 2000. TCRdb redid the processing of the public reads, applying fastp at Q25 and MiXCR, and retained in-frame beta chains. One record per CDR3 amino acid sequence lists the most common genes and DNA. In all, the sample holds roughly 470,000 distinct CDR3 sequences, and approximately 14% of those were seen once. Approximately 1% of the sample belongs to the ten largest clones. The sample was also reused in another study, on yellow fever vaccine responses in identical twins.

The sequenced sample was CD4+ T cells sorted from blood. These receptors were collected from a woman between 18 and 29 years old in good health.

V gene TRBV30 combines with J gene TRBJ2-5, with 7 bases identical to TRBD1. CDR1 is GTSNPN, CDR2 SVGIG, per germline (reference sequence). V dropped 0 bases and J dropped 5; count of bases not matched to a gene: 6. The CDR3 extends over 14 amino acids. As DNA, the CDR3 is TGTGCCTGGAGTGTAAAGGGGGCGAGGGAGACCCAGTACTTC. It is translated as CAWSVKGARETQYF.

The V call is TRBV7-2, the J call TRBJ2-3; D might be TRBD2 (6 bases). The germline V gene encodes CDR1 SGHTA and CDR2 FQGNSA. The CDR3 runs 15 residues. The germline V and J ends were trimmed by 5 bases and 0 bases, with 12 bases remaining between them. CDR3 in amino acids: CASSTRLVSTDTQYF. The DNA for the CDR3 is TGTGCCAGCAGCACCCGACTAGTTAGCACAGATACGCAGTATTTT. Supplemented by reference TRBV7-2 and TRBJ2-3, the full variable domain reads GAGVSQSPSNKVTEKGKDVELRCDPISGHTALYWYRQSLGQGLEFLIYFQGNSAPDKSGLPSDRFSAERTGGSVSTLTIQRTQQEDSAVYLCASSTRLVSTDTQYFGPGTRLTVL.

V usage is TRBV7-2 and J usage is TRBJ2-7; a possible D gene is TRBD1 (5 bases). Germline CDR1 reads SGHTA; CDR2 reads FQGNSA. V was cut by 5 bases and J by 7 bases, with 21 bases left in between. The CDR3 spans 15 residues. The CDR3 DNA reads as TGTGCCAGCAGCAGATCCATCTTTAGCCGACAGGAGCAGTACTTC. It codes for CASSRSIFSRQEQYF.

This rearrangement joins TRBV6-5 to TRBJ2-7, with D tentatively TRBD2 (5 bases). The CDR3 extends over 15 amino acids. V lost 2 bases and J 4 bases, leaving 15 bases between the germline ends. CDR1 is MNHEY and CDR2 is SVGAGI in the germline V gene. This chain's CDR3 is CASSYKGGLTYEQYF. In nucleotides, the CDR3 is TGTGCCAGCAGTTACAAAGGCGGGCTGACATACGAGCAGTACTTC.

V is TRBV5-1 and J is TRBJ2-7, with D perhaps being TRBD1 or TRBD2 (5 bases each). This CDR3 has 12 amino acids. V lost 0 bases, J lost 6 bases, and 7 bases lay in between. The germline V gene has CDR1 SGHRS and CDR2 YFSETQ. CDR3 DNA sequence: TGCGCCAGCAGCTTGGATGGGGGCGAGCAGTACTTC. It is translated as CASSLDGGEQYF.

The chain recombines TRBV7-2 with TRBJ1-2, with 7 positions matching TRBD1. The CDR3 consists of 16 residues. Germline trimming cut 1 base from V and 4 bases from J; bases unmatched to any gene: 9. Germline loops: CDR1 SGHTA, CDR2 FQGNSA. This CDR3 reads CASSLDLWDSVYGYTF. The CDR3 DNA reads TGTGCCAGCAGCTTAGATTTATGGGACAGTGTCTATGGCTACACCTTC.

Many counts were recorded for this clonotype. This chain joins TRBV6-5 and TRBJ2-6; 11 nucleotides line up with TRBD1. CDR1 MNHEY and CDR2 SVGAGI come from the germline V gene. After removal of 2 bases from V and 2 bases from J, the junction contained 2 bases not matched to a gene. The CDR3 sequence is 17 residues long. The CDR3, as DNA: TGTGCCAGCAGTTACCAGGGACAGGGGGCTGGGGCCAACGTCCTGACTTTC. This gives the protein CASSYQGQGAGANVLTF.

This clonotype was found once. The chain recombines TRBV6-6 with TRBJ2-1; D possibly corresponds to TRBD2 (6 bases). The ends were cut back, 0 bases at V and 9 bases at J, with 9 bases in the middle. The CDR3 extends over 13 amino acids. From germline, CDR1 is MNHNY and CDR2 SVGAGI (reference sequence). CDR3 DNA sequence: TGTGCCAGCAGTTACTCGATGGGGGGTGAGCAGTTCTTC. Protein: CASSYSMGGEQFF.

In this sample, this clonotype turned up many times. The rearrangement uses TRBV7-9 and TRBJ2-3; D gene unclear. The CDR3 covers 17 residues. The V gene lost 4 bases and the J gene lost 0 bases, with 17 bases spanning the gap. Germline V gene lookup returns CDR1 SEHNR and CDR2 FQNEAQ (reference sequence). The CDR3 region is CASSSFHAFSSTDTQYF. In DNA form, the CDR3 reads TGTGCCAGCAGCTCCTTTCACGCGTTTTCTAGCACAGATACGCAGTATTTT.

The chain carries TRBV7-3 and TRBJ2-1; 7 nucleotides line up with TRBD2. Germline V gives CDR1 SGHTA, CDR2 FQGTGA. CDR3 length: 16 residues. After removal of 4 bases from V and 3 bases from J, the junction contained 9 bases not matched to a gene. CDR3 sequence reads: CASSSRAGRVYNEQFF. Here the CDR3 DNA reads TGTGCCAGCAGCTCCCGAGCGGGGCGGGTCTACAATGAGCAGTTCTTC.

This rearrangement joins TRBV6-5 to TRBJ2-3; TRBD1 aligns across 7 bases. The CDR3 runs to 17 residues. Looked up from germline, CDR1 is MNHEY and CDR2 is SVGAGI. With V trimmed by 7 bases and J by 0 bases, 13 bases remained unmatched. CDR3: CASIFLTGAASTDTQYF. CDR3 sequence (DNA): TGTGCCAGCATTTTTCTCACAGGGGCCGCGAGCACAGATACGCAGTATTTT.

The CDR3, as DNA: TGTGCCAGCAGCCAAGTGGGGGCTGGAAACACCATATATTTT. As protein: CASSQVGAGNTIYF. V and J are TRBV3-1 and TRBJ1-3; a possible D gene is TRBD1 (5 bases). Germline assignment: CDR1 LGHDT and CDR2 YNNKEL (reference sequence). The CDR3 sequence is 14 residues long. V shed 1 base and J shed 2 bases, with 6 bases lying between them.

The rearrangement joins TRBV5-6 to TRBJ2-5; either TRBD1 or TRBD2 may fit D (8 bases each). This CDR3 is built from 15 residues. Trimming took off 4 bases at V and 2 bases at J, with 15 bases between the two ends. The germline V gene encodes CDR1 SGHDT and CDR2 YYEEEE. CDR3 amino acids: CASSAGGQVQETQYF. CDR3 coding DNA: TGTGCCAGCAGCGCGGGGGGACAGGTACAAGAGACCCAGTACTTC. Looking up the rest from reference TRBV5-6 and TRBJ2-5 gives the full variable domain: DAGVTQSPTHLIKTRGQQVTLRCSPKSGHDTVSWYQQALGQGPQFIFQYYEEEERQRGNFPDRFSGHQFPNYSSELNVNALLLGDSALYLCASSAGGQVQETQYFGPGTRLLVL.

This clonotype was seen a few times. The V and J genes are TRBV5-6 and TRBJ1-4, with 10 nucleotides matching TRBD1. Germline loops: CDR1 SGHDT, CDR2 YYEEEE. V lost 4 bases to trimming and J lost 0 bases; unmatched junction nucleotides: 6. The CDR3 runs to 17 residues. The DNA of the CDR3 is TGTGCCAGCAGCGGACAGGGGGACCTCGCAACTAATGAAAAACTGTTTTTT. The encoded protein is CASSGQGDLATNEKLFF.

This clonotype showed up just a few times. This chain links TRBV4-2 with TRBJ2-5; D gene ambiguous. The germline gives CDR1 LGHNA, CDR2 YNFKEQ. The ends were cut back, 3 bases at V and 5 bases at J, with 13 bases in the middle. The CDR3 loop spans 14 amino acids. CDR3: CASSHPEARETQYF. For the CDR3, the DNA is TGTGCCAGCAGCCACCCAGAGGCGCGTGAGACCCAGTACTTC.

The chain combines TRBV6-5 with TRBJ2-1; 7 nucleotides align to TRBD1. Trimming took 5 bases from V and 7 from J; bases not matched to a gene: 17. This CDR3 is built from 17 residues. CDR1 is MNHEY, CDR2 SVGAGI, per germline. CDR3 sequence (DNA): TGTGCCAGCAGTCACCTGGGGGACGCCTCCAGGGGGAATGAGCAGTTCTTC. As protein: CASSHLGDASRGNEQFF.

CDR3 bases: TGTGCCAGCTCACCATCAAGGGACGAGACCCAGTACTTC. This sequence encodes CASSPSRDETQYF. The V gene is TRBV18, the J gene TRBJ2-5, with D tentatively TRBD1 or TRBD2 (5 bases each). CDR3 size: 13 residues. Trimming took 2 bases from V and 5 from J, leaving 9 bases between them. Germline CDR1 reads KGHSH; CDR2 reads LQKENI.

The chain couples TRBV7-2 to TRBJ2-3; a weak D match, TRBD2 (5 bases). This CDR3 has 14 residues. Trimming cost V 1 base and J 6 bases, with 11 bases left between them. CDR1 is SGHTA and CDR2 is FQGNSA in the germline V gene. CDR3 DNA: TGTGCCAGCAGCTTAGTTTCGCGGGCCGATACGCAGTATTTT. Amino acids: CASSLVSRADTQYF.

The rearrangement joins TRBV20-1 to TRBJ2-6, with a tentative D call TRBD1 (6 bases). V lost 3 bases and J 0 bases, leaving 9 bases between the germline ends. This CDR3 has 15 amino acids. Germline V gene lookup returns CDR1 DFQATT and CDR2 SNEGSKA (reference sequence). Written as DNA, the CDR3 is TGCAGTGCTAGCCAGGGGAGCTCTGGGGCCAACGTCCTGACTTTC. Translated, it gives CSASQGSSGANVLTF.

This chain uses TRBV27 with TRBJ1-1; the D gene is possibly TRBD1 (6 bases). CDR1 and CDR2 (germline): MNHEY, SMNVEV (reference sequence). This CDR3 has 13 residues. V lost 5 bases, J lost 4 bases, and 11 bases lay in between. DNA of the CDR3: TGTGCCAGCAGTGGGGGCTGGTTCACTGAAGCTTTCTTT. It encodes CASSGGWFTEAFF.

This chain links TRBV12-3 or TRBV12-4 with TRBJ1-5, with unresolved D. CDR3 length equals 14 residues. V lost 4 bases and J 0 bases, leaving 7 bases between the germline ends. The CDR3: CASSYQYSNQPQHF. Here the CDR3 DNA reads TGTGCCAGCAGTTATCAGTATAGCAATCAGCCCCAGCATTTT.

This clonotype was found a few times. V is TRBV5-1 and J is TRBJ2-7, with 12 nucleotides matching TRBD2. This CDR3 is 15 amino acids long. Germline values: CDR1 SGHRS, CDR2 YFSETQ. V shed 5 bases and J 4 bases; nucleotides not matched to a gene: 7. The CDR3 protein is CASRRTGTSGYEQYF. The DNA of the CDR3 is TGCGCCAGCAGGAGAACCGGGACTAGCGGGTACGAGCAGTACTTC. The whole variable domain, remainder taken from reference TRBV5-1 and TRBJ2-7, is KAGVTQTPRYLIKTRGQQVTLSCSPISGHRSVSWYQQTPGQGLQFLFEYFSETQRNKGNFPGRFSGRQFSNSRSEMNVSTLELGDSALYLCASRRTGTSGYEQYFGPGTRLTVT.

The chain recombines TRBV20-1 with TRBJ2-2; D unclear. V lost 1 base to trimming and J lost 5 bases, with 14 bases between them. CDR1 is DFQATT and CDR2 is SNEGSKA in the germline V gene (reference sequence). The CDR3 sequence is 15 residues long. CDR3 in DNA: TGCAGTGCTAGAGGCTCTTCAATAGGGACCGGGGAGCTGTTTTTT. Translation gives CSARGSSIGTGELFF.

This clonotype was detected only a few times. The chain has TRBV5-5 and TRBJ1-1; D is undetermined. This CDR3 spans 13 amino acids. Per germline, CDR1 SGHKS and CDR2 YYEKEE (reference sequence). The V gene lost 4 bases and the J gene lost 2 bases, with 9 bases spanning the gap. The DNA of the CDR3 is TGTGCCAGCAGCGCTACCACAAACACTGAAGCTTTCTTT. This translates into CASSATTNTEAFF.

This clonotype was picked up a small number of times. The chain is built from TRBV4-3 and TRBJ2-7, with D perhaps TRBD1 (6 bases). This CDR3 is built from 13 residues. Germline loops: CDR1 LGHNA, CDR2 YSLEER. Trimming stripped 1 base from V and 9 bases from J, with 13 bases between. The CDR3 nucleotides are TGCGCCAGCAGCCAAGCGAACAGGGCGGTGCAGTACTTC. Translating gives CASSQANRAVQYF.

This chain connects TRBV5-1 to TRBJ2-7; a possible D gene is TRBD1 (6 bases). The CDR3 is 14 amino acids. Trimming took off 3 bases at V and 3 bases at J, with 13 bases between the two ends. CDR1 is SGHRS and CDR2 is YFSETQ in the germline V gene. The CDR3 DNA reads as TGCGCCAGCAGCTACGGCTACAGGGTCTACGAGCAGTACTTC. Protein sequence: CASSYGYRVYEQYF.

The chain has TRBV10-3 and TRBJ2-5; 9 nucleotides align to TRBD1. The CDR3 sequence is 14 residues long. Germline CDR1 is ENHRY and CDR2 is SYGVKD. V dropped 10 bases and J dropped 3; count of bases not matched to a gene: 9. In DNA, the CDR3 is TGTGCCACTAGGGACAGGGATCAGAAAGAGACCCAGTACTTC. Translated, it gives CATRDRDQKETQYF.

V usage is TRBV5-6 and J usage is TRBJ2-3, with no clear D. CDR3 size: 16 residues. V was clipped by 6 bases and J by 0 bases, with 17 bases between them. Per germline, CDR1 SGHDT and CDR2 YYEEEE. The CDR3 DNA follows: TGTGCCAGCACCCAAACTGGATGGGGAAGCACAGATACGCAGTATTTT. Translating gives CASTQTGWGSTDTQYF.

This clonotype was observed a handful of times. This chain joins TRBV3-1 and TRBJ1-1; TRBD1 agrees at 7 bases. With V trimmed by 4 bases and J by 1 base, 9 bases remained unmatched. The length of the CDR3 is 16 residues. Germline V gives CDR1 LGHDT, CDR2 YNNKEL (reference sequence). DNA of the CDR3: TGTGCCAGCAGCCCGAGGCAGGGGGGGCGGAACACTGAAGCTTTCTTT. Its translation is CASSPRQGGRNTEAFF.

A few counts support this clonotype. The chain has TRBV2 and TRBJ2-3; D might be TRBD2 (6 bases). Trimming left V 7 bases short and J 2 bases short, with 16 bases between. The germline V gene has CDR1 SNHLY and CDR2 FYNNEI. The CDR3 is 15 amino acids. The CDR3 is CASTNRGTPTDTQYF. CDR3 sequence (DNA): TGTGCCAGCACCAATCGGGGGACGCCCACAGATACGCAGTATTTT.

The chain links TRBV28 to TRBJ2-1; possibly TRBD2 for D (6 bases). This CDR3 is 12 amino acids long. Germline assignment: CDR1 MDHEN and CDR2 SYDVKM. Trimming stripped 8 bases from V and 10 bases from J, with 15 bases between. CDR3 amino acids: CASQNWGDEQFF. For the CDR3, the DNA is TGTGCCAGCCAAAATTGGGGGGACGAGCAGTTCTTC.

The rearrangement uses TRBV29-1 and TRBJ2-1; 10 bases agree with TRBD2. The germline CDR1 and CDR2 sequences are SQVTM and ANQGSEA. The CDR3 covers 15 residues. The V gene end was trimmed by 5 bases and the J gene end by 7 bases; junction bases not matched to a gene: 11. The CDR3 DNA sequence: TGCAGCGTTCCGCTAGCGGGGGCCCAAGGGAATGAGCAGTTCTTC. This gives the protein CSVPLAGAQGNEQFF.